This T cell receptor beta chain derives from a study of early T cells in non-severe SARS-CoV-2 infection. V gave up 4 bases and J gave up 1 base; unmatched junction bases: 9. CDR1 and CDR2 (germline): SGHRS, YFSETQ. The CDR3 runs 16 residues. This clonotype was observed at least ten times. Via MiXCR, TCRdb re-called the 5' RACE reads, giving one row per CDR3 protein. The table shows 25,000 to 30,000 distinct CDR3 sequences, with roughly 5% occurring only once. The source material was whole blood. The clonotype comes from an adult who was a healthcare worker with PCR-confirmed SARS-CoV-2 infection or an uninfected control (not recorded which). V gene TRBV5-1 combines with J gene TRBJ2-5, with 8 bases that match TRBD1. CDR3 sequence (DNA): TGCGCCAGCAGCCTCGGACAGGGTAATTTCCAAGAGACCCAGTACTTC. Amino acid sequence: CASSLGQGNFQETQYF.